This TCR beta chain was captured in a study of OX40 agonist ivuxolimab in advanced cancers. On the study more broadly: Those enrolled were about 82% male, with a mean age of approximately 60 years and ages from 23 to 79. In three patients, partial responses were observed, one with hepatocellular carcinoma and two with cutaneous melanoma.

Assay used: immunoSEQ multiplex PCR; TCRdb lists only in-frame clones, some missing. The table has 95,000 to 100,000 clones, roughly 80% seen once. On this clone itself: What it recognizes is unknown.

From germline, CDR1 is MNHEY and CDR2 SVGAGI. Trimming left V 6 bases short and J 2 bases short, with 5 bases between. The CDR3 is 13 amino acids. Study-level results: Averaging showed that CD8+ T cells had more expanded clones than CD4+ did. Specificity for antigen went undetermined in the expanded peripheral T cells.

Sequencing used CD4+ or CD8+ T cells sorted from blood, obtained in a trial of the OX40 agonist ivuxolimab. The receptor was isolated from an adult with an advanced solid tumor such as melanoma, head and neck, liver or kidney cancer. V and J are TRBV6-5 and TRBJ2-6, with a tentative D call TRBD1 (5 bases). In nucleotides, the CDR3 is TGTGCCAGCAGCAGGGCTGGGGCCAACGTCCTGACTTTC. Protein product: CASSRAGANVLTF.